The source of this TCR beta chain is a study of shared clonotypes between healthy human individuals. The wider study: The study used three CD4 naive, three CD4 memory, two CD8 naive and one CD8 memory plate per donor.

Study findings and constraints: A few donors had about 5.1% of their naive CD4 clonotypes in common.

Turning to this clone: Its target is unknown. Mismatch with germline at one junction end may stem from a read error.

Deep-level running was used for the assay. Assay: immunoSEQ multiplex PCR; the TCRdb copy retains only in-frame clones and omits some. The profile shows over a million clones, around 76% of them singletons. The CDR3 consists of 13 residues. The germline V gene encodes CDR1 SSHAT and CDR2 FNYEAQ (reference sequence). The sequenced sample consisted of memory CD4+ T cells sorted from blood. The sample's subset: CD45RA-negative fraction. The TCR sequence derives from a man aged 18 to 29 in good health. V is TRBV7-7 and J is TRBJ2-5; 9 positions agree with TRBD2. The CDR3: CASSSQRGATQYF. In nucleotides, the CDR3 is TGTGCTAGCAGCTCGCAGCGGGGGGCGACCCAGTACTTC.